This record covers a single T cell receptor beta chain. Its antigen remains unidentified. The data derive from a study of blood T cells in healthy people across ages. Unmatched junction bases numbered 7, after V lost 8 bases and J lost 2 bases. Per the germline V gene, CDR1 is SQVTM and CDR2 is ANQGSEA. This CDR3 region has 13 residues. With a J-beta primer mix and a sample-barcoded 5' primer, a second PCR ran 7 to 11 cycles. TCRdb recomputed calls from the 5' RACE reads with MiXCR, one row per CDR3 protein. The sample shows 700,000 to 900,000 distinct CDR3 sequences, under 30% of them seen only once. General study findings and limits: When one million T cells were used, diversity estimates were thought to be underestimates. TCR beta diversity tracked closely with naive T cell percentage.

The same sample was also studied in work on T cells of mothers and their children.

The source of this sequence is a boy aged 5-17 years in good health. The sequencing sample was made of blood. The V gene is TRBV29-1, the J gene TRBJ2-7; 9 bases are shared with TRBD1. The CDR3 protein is CSPGTGNPYEQYF. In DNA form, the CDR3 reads TGCAGCCCTGGGACAGGGAATCCCTACGAGCAGTACTTC.